These 8 T cell receptor beta chains came from one sample sequenced in a study of blood T cell repertoires in COVID-19. Repertoires were generated with immunoSEQ multiplex PCR, while TCRdb's copy carries only in-frame clones and drops some. The sample yields a few hundred thousand clones, about 90% seen once. Sequenced sample: PBMCs or T cells enriched from blood (not recorded which). All receptors come from a woman aged 35 to 49 who had been exposed to COVID-19.

The genes are TRBV28 and TRBJ2-7; 10 bases map to TRBD2. Germline assignment: CDR1 MDHEN and CDR2 SYDVKM. The CDR3 consists of 16 residues. V gave up 2 bases and J gave up 3 bases; unmatched junction bases: 7. Written as DNA, the CDR3 is TGTGCCAGCAGTTTAGCCGGGGCTAGCGGGAGCTACGAGCAGTACGTC. Residues: CASSLAGASGSYEQYV.

This chain uses TRBV28 with TRBJ1-3; D is unresolved. In germline, CDR1 is MDHEN, CDR2 SYDVKM. This CDR3 is 15 amino acids long. Between the trimmed V and J ends, which lost 6 bases and 0 bases, there was a span of 12 bases. CDR3 sequence (DNA): TGTGCCAGCAGCCTAGTTTGGAGCTCTGGAAACACCATATATTTT. Its protein is CASSLVWSSGNTIYF. Complete variable domain (other parts from reference TRBV28 and TRBJ1-3): DVKVTQSSRYLVKRTGEKVFLECVQDMDHENMFWYRQDPGLGLRLIYFSYDVKMKEKGDIPEGYSVSREKKERFSLILESASTNQTSMYLCASSLVWSSGNTIYFGEGSWLTVV.

This CDR3 is CASSYPGQGSYEQYF. The CDR3, as DNA: TGTGCCAGCAGCTACCCGGGACAGGGGTCCTACGAGCAGTACTTC. V is TRBV7-2 and J is TRBJ2-7, with 10 bases that match TRBD1. Germline V gene lookup returns CDR1 SGHTA and CDR2 FQGNSA. The CDR3 consists of 15 residues. V shed 4 bases and J 1 base; nucleotides not matched to a gene: 4.

The V and J genes are TRBV4-3 and TRBJ2-5; 9 positions match TRBD1. V shed 3 bases, J shed 5 bases, and the junction held 10 bases outside the gene matches. CDR1 is LGHNA and CDR2 is YSLEER in the germline V gene. This CDR3 contains 16 residues. The chain's CDR3 is CASSQGQGGVQETQYF. In DNA form, the CDR3 reads TGCGCCAGCAGCCAGGGACAGGGTGGGGTGCAGGAGACCCAGTACTTC.

This chain joins TRBV19 and TRBJ2-1; 7 nucleotides line up with TRBD1. The CDR3 consists of 16 residues. Looked up from germline, CDR1 is LNHDA and CDR2 is SQIVND (reference sequence). The V segment lost 4 bases and the J segment 6 bases; nucleotides outside the gene matches: 12. For the CDR3, the DNA is TGTGCCAGTAGTACAGACAGGGTAGTTAGGGTCAATGAGCAGTTCTTC. This sequence encodes CASSTDRVVRVNEQFF.

Only one count was recorded for this clone. The chain is built from TRBV5-1 and TRBJ2-7; TRBD2 aligns across 9 bases. The CDR3 is made up of 16 amino acids. The germline CDR1 and CDR2 sequences are SGHRS and YFSETQ. The CDR3 coding sequence is TGTGCCAGCAGCTTGGCCCATGAAGAGCGGGAGGACGAGCAGTACGTC. This gives the protein CASSLAHEEREDEQYV.

The genes are TRBV7-9 and TRBJ2-2, with D perhaps matching TRBD1 (6 bases). The germline V gene has CDR1 SEHNR and CDR2 FQNEAQ (reference sequence). With 7 bases removed from V and 2 bases from J, the gap between germline ends came to 11 bases. The CDR3 extends over 14 amino acids. CDR3 DNA sequence: TGTGCCAGCACAAACAGGGTTAACACCGGGGAGCTGTTTTTT. Amino acids: CASTNRVNTGELFF.

This clone was counted a few times. The chain carries TRBV28 and TRBJ1-2; 9 nucleotides match TRBD1. This CDR3 region has 14 residues. Unmatched junction bases numbered 3, after V lost 3 bases and J lost 4 bases. Germline CDR1 and CDR2: MDHEN and SYDVKM. The CDR3 sequence is CASSFHRGPYGYTF. CDR3 nucleotide sequence: TGTGCCAGCAGTTTTCACAGGGGGCCCTATGGCTACACCTTC.